This TCR beta chain came from a study of neurological immune-mediated disorders. The CDR3 totals 13 residues. Germline CDR1 SEHNR, CDR2 FQNEAQ (reference sequence). The V gene lost 10 bases and the J gene lost 1 base, with 10 bases spanning the gap. TCRdb re-analysed the 5' RACE reads in MiXCR, keeping a single row per CDR3 protein. The data contain some 66,000 distinct CDR3 sequences, roughly 4% of them seen just once; the ten biggest clones take up just over 2.5%. This receptor was identified in a man aged 50 to 59 with multiple sclerosis. The sample was PBMCs. The gene calls are TRBV7-9 and TRBJ2-2; a weak D match, TRBD1 (6 bases). CDR3: CANTQGNTGELFF. For the CDR3, the DNA is TGTGCCAACACACAGGGGAACACCGGGGAGCTGTTTTTT.